A selection of T cell receptor beta chains follows, all from one sample in a study of regulatory T cells in long-lasting Graves disease. TCRdb reprocessed the multiplex PCR reads via MiXCR and lists one record per CDR3 protein. The data show around 450,000 distinct CDR3 sequences, roughly 21% seen once. Specimen: peripheral blood mononuclear cells (PBMCs), collected when the disease was refractory, from a patient treated with antithyroid drugs. These receptors were taken from a female donor with Graves disease. Both conserved end residues are part of each CDR3. The order of the fields is J gene, V gene, CDR3 protein.

TRBJ2-7	TRBV19	CASSMAGGQGEQYF
TRBJ2-4	TRBV9	CASSDGTGLAKNIQYF
TRBJ2-1	TRBV5-1	CASSLFGLANEQFF
TRBJ2-5	TRBV12-3/TRBV12-4	CASSLGGRRSQETQYF
TRBJ1-1	TRBV28	CASSFSGVGKAFF
TRBJ2-5	TRBV29-1	CSVATSGGTTQYF
TRBJ1-1	TRBV2	CASGAGGTEAFF
TRBJ2-5	TRBV12-3/TRBV12-4	CASSRTGAVETQYF
TRBJ1-4	TRBV10-3	CASARDGNEKLFF
TRBJ2-5	TRBV27	CASSPEQGETQYF
TRBJ1-5	TRBV2	CASSEKERYSNQPQHF
TRBJ1-1	TRBV30	CAWSVQEDTEAFF
TRBJ1-5	TRBV20-1	CSAREQTGSNQPQHF
TRBJ1-5	TRBV7-6	CASSLGRTAHSNQPQHF
TRBJ2-7	TRBV27	CASSLGFGTGVEQYF
TRBJ2-7	TRBV9	CASSQSGRNYEQYF
TRBJ1-2	TRBV28	CASSSYLDGLVSF
TRBJ2-6	TRBV20-1	CSADRSSGANVLTF
TRBJ1-4	TRBV7-9	CASSSGQEHATNEKLFF
TRBJ2-7	TRBV6-2/TRBV6-3	CASSYGQGSTYEQYF
TRBJ2-7	TRBV28	CASSSGQGVGEQYF
TRBJ1-2	TRBV27	CASSLLTGGRGYTF
TRBJ1-1	TRBV19	CASRRTGPTEAFF
TRBJ2-7	TRBV20-1	CSASRAGQGTGEQYF